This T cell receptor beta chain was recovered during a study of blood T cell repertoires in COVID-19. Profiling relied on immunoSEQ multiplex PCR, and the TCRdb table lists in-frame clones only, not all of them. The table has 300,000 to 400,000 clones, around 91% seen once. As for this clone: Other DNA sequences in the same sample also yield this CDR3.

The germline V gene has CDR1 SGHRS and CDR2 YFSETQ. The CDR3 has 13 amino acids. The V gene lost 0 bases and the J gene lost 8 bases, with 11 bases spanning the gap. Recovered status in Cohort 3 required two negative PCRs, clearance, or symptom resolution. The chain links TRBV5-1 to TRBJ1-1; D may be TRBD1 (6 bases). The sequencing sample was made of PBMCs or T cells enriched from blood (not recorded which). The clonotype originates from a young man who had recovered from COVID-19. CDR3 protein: CASSLGTGTEAFF. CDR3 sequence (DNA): TGCGCCAGCAGCTTGGGAACCGGGACAGAAGCTTTCTTT. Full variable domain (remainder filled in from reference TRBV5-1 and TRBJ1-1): KAGVTQTPRYLIKTRGQQVTLSCSPISGHRSVSWYQQTPGQGLQFLFEYFSETQRNKGNFPGRFSGRQFSNSRSEMNVSTLELGDSALYLCASSLGTGTEAFFGQGTRLTVV.